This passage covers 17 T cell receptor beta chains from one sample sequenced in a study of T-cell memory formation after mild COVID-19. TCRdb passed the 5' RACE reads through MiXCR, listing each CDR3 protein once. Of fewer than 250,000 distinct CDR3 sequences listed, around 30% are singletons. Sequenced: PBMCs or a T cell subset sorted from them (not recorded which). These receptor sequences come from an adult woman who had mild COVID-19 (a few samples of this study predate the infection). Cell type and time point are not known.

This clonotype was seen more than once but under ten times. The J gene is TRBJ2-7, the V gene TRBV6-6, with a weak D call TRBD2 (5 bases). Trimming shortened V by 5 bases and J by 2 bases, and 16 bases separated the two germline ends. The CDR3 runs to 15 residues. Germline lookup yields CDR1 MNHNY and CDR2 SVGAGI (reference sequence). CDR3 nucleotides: TGTGCCAGCAGTAACCCCGGGGAGTTCACCTACGAGCAGTACTTC. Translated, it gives CASSNPGEFTYEQYF.

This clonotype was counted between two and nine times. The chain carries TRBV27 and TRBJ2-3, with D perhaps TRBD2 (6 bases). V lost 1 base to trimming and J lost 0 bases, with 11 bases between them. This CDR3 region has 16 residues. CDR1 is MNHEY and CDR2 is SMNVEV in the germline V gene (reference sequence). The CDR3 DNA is TGTGCCAGCAGTTTATATGGGACTCTAAGCACAGATACGCAGTATTTT. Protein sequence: CASSLYGTLSTDTQYF.

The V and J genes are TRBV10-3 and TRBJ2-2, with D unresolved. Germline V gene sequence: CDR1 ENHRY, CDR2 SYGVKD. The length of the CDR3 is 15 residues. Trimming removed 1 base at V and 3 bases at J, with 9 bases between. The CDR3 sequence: CAISEWQADTGELFF. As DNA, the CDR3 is TGTGCCATCAGTGAGTGGCAGGCGGACACCGGGGAGCTGTTTTTT.

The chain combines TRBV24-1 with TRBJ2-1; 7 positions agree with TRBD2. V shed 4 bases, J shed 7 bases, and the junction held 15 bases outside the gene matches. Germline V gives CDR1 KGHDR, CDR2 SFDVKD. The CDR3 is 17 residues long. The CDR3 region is CATSDSLRDYGWNEQFF. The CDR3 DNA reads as TGTGCCACCAGTGACTCCCTCCGGGACTACGGTTGGAATGAGCAGTTCTTC.

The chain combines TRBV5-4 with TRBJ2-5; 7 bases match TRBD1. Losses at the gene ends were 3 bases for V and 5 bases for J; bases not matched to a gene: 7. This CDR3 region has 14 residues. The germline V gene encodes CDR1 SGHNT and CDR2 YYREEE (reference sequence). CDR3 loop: CASSSPADRETQYF. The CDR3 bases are TGTGCCAGCAGCTCGCCCGCGGACAGGGAGACCCAGTACTTC.

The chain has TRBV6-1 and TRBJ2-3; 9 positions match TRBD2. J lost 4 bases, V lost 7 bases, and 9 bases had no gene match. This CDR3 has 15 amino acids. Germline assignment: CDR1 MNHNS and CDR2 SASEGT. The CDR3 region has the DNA TGTGCCAGCAATGCCGGGACTAGCCTCTCAGATACGCAGTATTTT. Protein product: CASNAGTSLSDTQYF.

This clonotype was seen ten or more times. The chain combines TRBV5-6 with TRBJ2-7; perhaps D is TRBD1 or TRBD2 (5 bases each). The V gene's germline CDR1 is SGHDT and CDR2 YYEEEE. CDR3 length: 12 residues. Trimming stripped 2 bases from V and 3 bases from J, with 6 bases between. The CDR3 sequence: CASSFGGYEQYF. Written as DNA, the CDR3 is TGTGCCAGCAGCTTTGGGGGCTACGAGCAGTACTTC.

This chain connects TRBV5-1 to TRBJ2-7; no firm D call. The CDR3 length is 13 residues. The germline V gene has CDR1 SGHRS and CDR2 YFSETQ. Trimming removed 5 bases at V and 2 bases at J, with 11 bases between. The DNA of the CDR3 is TGCGCCAGCAGTAGGTTGGACCCCTACGAGCAGTACTTC. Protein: CASSRLDPYEQYF.

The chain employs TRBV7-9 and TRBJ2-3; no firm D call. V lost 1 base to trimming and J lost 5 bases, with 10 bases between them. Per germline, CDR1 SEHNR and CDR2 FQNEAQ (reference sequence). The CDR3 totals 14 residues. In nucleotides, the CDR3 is TGTGCCAGCAGCTTAGGGAACGCATTAGATACGCAGTATTTT. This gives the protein CASSLGNALDTQYF.

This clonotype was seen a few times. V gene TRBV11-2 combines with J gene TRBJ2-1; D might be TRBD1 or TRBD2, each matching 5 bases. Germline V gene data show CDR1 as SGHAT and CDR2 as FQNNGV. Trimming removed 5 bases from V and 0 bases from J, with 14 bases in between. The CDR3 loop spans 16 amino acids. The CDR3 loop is CASSPGRGSSYNEQFF. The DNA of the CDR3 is TGTGCCAGCAGCCCGGGACGCGGAAGCTCCTACAATGAGCAGTTCTTC. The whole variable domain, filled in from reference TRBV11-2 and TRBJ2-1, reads EAGVAQSPRYKIIEKRQSVAFWCNPISGHATLYWYQQILGQGPKLLIQFQNNGVVDDSQLPKDRFSAERLKGVDSTLKIQPAKLEDSAVYLCASSPGRGSSYNEQFFGPGTRLTVL.

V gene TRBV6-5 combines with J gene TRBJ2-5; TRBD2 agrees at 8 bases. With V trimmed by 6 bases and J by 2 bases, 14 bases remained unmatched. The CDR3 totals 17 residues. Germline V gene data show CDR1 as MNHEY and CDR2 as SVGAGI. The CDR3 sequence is CASSPMGGLATQETQYF. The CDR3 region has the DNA TGTGCCAGCAGCCCTATGGGCGGACTAGCTACTCAAGAGACCCAGTACTTC.

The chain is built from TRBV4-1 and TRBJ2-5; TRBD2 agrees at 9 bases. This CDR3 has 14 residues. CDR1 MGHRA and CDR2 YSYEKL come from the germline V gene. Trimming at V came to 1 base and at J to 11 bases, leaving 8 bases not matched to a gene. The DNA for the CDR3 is TGCGCCAGCAGCCAAGGTCTAGCGGGGCCCCCGCAGTACTTC. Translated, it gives CASSQGLAGPPQYF.

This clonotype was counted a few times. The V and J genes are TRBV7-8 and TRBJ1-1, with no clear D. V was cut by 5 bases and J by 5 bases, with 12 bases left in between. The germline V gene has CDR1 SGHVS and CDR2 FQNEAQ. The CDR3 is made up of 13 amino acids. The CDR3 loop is CASSLSVRTEAFF. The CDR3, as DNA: TGTGCCAGCAGCCTGAGCGTACGGACTGAAGCTTTCTTT.

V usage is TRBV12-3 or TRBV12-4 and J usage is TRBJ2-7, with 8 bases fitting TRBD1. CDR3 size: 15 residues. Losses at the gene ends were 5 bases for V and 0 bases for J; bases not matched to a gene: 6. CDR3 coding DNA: TGTGCCAGCAGTCCCCGACAGGGGAGCTCCTACGAGCAGTACTTC. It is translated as CASSPRQGSSYEQYF.

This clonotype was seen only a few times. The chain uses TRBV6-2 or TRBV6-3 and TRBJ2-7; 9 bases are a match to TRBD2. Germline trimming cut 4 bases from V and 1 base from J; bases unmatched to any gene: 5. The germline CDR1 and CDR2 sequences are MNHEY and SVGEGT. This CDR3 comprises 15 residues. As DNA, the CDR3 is TGTGCCAGCAGTTCGCCGGGACTAGCTTCCTACGAGCAGTACTTC. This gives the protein CASSSPGLASYEQYF.

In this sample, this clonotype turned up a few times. The CDR3 DNA sequence: TGTGCCAGCAGCTTTATCGACCACACCGGGGAGCTGTTTTTT. Its protein product is CASSFIDHTGELFF. The chain couples TRBV7-2 to TRBJ2-2; D remains ambiguous. CDR1 is SGHTA and CDR2 is FQGNSA in the germline V gene. The CDR3 length is 14 residues. V lost 3 bases and J 3 bases, leaving 8 bases between the germline ends.

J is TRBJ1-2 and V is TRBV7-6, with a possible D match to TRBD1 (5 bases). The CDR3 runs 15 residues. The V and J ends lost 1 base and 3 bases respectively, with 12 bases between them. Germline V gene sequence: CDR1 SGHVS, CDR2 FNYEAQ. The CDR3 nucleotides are TGTGCCAGCAGCTTAGAGCTTCGGGGGGACTATGGCTACACCTTC. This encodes CASSLELRGDYGYTF.